The 9 T cell receptor beta chains presented below share a single source sample, sequenced in a study of T cells after yellow fever vaccination. Each CDR3 protein gets one entry after TCRdb re-called the 5' RACE reads with MiXCR. The data show hundreds of thousands of distinct CDR3 sequences, with about 8.7% seen just once and roughly 18% held by the top ten. Specimen: PBMCs, collected on the day of the first yellow fever vaccination. Every receptor here comes from a man between 18 and 29 years old who received the YFV17D yellow fever vaccine.

This clonotype was counted a few times. The chain has TRBV4-2 and TRBJ2-1; D is tentatively TRBD1 or TRBD2 (5 bases each). V lost 4 bases to trimming and J lost 0 bases, with 13 bases between them. Germline V gene data show CDR1 as LGHNA and CDR2 as YNFKEQ. The CDR3 consists of 16 residues. The CDR3 DNA sequence: TGTGCCAGCAGCCGCCCCGGGACCTCCTCCTACAATGAGCAGTTCTTC. Protein product: CASSRPGTSSYNEQFF.

This chain joins TRBV9 and TRBJ1-2; 8 bases line up with TRBD1. The CDR3 extends over 16 amino acids. The V gene end was trimmed by 3 bases and the J gene end by 2 bases; junction bases not matched to a gene: 9. The germline CDR1 and CDR2 sequences are SGDLS and YYNGEE. CDR3 nucleotides: TGTGCCAGCAGCGCCGCTAACAGGGGGGTGAACTATGGCTACACCTTC. Encoded protein: CASSAANRGVNYGYTF. Supplemented by reference TRBV9 and TRBJ1-2, the full variable domain reads DSGVTQTPKHLITATGQRVTLRCSPRSGDLSVYWYQQSLDQGLQFLIQYYNGEERAKGNILERFSAQQFPDLHSELNLSSLELGDSALYFCASSAANRGVNYGYTFGSGTRLTVV.

V gene TRBV6-2 or TRBV6-3 combines with J gene TRBJ1-5; the D gene is possibly TRBD1 (5 bases). This CDR3 comprises 15 residues. The V gene's germline CDR1 is MNHEY and CDR2 SVGEGT. Deletions cut 6 bases from V and 7 bases from J, with 19 bases between. As DNA, the CDR3 is TGTGCCAGCAGCCTTCGGGGAAGGGGAGGACAGCCCCAGCATTTT. Protein product: CASSLRGRGGQPQHF.

The rearrangement joins TRBV19 to TRBJ1-1, with unresolved D. The CDR3 spans 14 residues. The germline gives CDR1 LNHDA, CDR2 SQIVND (reference sequence). V was pared by 5 bases and J by 1 base, with 11 bases between. CDR3 protein: CASSPHIPNTEAFF. The CDR3 DNA reads TGTGCCAGTAGTCCGCACATCCCGAACACTGAAGCTTTCTTT. The whole variable domain, filled in from reference TRBV19 and TRBJ1-1, reads DGGITQSPKYLFRKEGQNVTLSCEQNLNHDAMYWYRQDPGQGLRLIYYSQIVNDFQKGDIAEGYSVSREKKESFPLTVTSAQKNPTAFYLCASSPHIPNTEAFFGQGTRLTVV.

The table lists this clonotype with a few counts. The chain uses TRBV7-9 and TRBJ2-1, with TRBD1 matching 12 bases. Germline CDR1 is SEHNR and CDR2 is FQNEAQ (reference sequence). V dropped 5 bases and J dropped 9; count of bases not matched to a gene: 8. This CDR3 region has 15 residues. The CDR3: CASSRGQGARGEQFF. For the CDR3, the DNA is TGTGCCAGCAGCCGGGGACAGGGGGCGCGAGGTGAGCAGTTCTTC.

The table lists this clonotype with a count of one. The chain has TRBV7-9 and TRBJ2-7, with no clear D. This CDR3 region has 13 residues. Between the trimmed V and J ends, which lost 1 base and 0 bases, there was a span of 4 bases. From germline, CDR1 is SEHNR and CDR2 FQNEAQ (reference sequence). The CDR3 DNA reads as TGTGCCAGCAGCTTAGGGCACTCCTACGAGCAGTACGTC. It is translated as CASSLGHSYEQYV.

This clonotype was seen only a few times. The gene calls are TRBV20-1 and TRBJ2-7; either TRBD1 or TRBD2 may supply D (6 bases each). Between the trimmed V and J ends, which lost 3 bases and 0 bases, there was a span of 12 bases. CDR3 length: 14 residues. Germline CDR1 reads DFQATT; CDR2 reads SNEGSKA (reference sequence). This chain's CDR3 is CSASPGADSYEQYF. The CDR3, as DNA: TGCAGTGCTAGTCCGGGGGCGGACTCCTACGAGCAGTACTTC.

This clonotype has at least ten counts. The chain is built from TRBV5-6 and TRBJ1-4, with 11 bases aligning to TRBD1. Germline assignment: CDR1 SGHDT and CDR2 YYEEEE. Germline trimming cut 3 bases from V and 2 bases from J; bases unmatched to any gene: 0. The CDR3 length is 15 residues. In DNA form, the CDR3 reads TGTGCCAGCAGCTGGACAGGGGGCACTAATGAAAAACTGTTTTTT. Its protein is CASSWTGGTNEKLFF.

V gene TRBV5-1 combines with J gene TRBJ2-1; the D gene is possibly TRBD2 (7 bases). V was shortened by 4 bases and J by 7 bases, with 21 bases between the two germline ends. CDR1 SGHRS and CDR2 YFSETQ come from the germline V gene. The CDR3 is 16 residues long. As DNA, the CDR3 is TGCGCCAGCAGCGCCGACTGGGCGGGGGCGGGGAATGAGCAGTTCTTC. It specifies CASSADWAGAGNEQFF.